A selection of T cell receptor beta chains follows, all from one sample in a study of blood T cell repertoires in COVID-19. Clones were sequenced by immunoSEQ multiplex PCR, and TCRdb holds only the in-frame ones, with some missing. Of 340,000 or so clones listed, around 87% are singletons. The sequenced sample was peripheral blood. The receptors come from a man aged 45 to 65 with active or convalescent COVID-19. The CDR3 runs from the conserved cysteine through the conserved F or W. Fields, in order: J gene, V gene, CDR3 protein.

j_gene: TRBJ1-3; v_gene: TRBV6-5; CDR3aa: CATSARPGSGNTIYF
j_gene: TRBJ2-2; v_gene: TRBV30; CDR3aa: CAWSVRGTNTGELFF
j_gene: TRBJ2-3; v_gene: TRBV11-2; CDR3aa: CASSLIRGPSTDTQYF
j_gene: TRBJ1-4; v_gene: TRBV5-8; CDR3aa: CASSLGQGIATNEKLFF
j_gene: TRBJ1-4; v_gene: TRBV6-2/TRBV6-3; CDR3aa: CASSYSKGPATNEKLFF
j_gene: TRBJ1-1; v_gene: TRBV14; CDR3aa: CASSQDRDTEAFF
j_gene: TRBJ1-3; v_gene: TRBV18; CDR3aa: CASSPQTLGQGAGNTIYF
j_gene: TRBJ2-1; v_gene: TRBV4-1; CDR3aa: CASSQERDGLGMEQFF
j_gene: TRBJ2-1; v_gene: TRBV5-4; CDR3aa: CASSQGVQGAGNEQFF
j_gene: TRBJ1-1; v_gene: TRBV19; CDR3aa: CASSIDRVRSFEAFF
j_gene: TRBJ2-5; v_gene: TRBV6-2/TRBV6-3; CDR3aa: CASSYPLAGQETQYF
j_gene: TRBJ2-5; v_gene: TRBV19; CDR3aa: CASRQTGEETQYF
j_gene: TRBJ1-1; v_gene: TRBV19; CDR3aa: CASLPYYRTGVEESFF
j_gene: TRBJ1-2; v_gene: TRBV6-2/TRBV6-3; CDR3aa: CASSPPAANYGYTF
j_gene: TRBJ2-2; v_gene: TRBV5-1; CDR3aa: CASSLFPTSSGAGELFF
j_gene: TRBJ1-5; v_gene: TRBV7-2; CDR3aa: CASSLAPDQPQHF
j_gene: TRBJ2-1; v_gene: TRBV7-2; CDR3aa: CASSLAPGQGDTMKQFF
j_gene: TRBJ1-1; v_gene: TRBV28; CDR3aa: CASSSHGGNTEAFF
j_gene: TRBJ1-5; v_gene: TRBV9; CDR3aa: CASSDGQPNQPQHF
j_gene: TRBJ2-1; v_gene: TRBV7-8; CDR3aa: CASSLIAGGYNEQFF
j_gene: TRBJ2-7; v_gene: TRBV6-5; CDR3aa: CASSYSIQGSYEQYF
j_gene: TRBJ2-5; v_gene: TRBV6-6; CDR3aa: CATRAGGLETQYF
j_gene: TRBJ1-2; v_gene: TRBV10-1; CDR3aa: CASSPGTGNGYTF
j_gene: TRBJ1-2; v_gene: TRBV27; CDR3aa: CASSKDRSSNYGYTF
j_gene: TRBJ2-3; v_gene: TRBV6-1; CDR3aa: CASSDEGTDTQYF
j_gene: TRBJ1-5; v_gene: TRBV6-2/TRBV6-3; CDR3aa: CASSYKAAQGLSNQPQHF
j_gene: TRBJ1-6; v_gene: TRBV23-1; CDR3aa: CASNLRQGLTYNSPLHF
j_gene: TRBJ2-7; v_gene: TRBV9; CDR3aa: CASSLTGQGALRF
j_gene: TRBJ1-1; v_gene: TRBV4-2; CDR3aa: CASSLTGGAMNTEAFF
j_gene: TRBJ1-4; v_gene: TRBV28; CDR3aa: CASSQQATNEKLFF